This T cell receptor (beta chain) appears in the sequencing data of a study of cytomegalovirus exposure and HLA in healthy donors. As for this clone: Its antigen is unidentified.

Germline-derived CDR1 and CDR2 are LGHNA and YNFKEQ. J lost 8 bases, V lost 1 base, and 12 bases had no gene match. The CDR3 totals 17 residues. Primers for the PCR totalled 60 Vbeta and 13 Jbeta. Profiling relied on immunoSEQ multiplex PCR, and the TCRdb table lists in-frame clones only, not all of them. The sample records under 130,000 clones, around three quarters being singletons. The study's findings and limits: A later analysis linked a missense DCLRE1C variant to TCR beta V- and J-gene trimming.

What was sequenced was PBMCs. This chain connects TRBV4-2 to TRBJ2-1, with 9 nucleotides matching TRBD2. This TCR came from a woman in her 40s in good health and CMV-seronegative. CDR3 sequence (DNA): TGTGCCAGCAGCCAAGGGTTAGCGGGAGTGAGTAGGGATGAGCAGTTCTTC. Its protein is CASSQGLAGVSRDEQFF.